These 14 T cell receptor beta chains were all obtained from the same sample, sequenced in a study of blood T cell repertoires in COVID-19. The data were produced by immunoSEQ multiplex PCR, yet TCRdb's version contains in-frame clones alone and is incomplete. Of a few hundred thousand clones in the sample, 90% were seen once. Material for sequencing was peripheral blood. The origin of the receptors is a woman in her 40s with COVID-19, enrolled during active disease.

CDR3 DNA: TGCGCCAGCAGCGCCGGGACACCGAGCTCTGGAAACACCATATATTTT. Encoded protein: CASSAGTPSSGNTIYF. The genes are TRBV5-1 and TRBJ1-3, with a possible D match to TRBD1 (6 bases). This CDR3 is built from 16 residues. Germline CDR1 and CDR2: SGHRS and YFSETQ. Trimming shortened V by 4 bases and J by 0 bases, and 14 bases separated the two germline ends.

The CDR3 nucleotides are TGCGCCAGCAGGACGAGGCCAAATACCGGGGAGCTGTTTTTT. It yields the protein CASRTRPNTGELFF. The chain recombines TRBV5-1 with TRBJ2-2; the D is unclear. Trimming took 5 bases from V and 5 from J, leaving 13 bases between them. The CDR3 is 14 residues long. Germline CDR1 SGHRS, CDR2 YFSETQ.

The chain recombines TRBV20-1 with TRBJ2-5, with D possibly matching TRBD1 (6 bases). Germline V gene data show CDR1 as DFQATT and CDR2 as SNEGSKA (reference sequence). The CDR3 length is 10 residues. With 8 bases removed from V and 2 bases from J, the gap between germline ends came to 6 bases. CDR3 protein: CSTGQETQYF. CDR3 bases: TGCAGTACAGGGCAAGAGACCCAGTACTTC.

V gene TRBV4-2 combines with J gene TRBJ1-2; 12 nucleotides agree with TRBD1. The germline V gene has CDR1 LGHNA and CDR2 YNFKEQ. Trimming took 4 bases from V and 3 from J; bases not matched to a gene: 3. This CDR3 spans 15 amino acids. The CDR3 loop reads CASSRDRGHHYGYTF. CDR3 bases: TGTGCCAGCAGCCGGGACAGGGGGCATCACTATGGCTACACCTTC.

The rearrangement uses TRBV7-9 and TRBJ2-2, with a possible D match to TRBD1 (6 bases). The V end lost 6 bases, the J end lost 7 bases, and 12 bases lay between the germline ends. CDR1 SEHNR and CDR2 FQNEAQ come from the germline V gene (reference sequence). This CDR3 has 13 residues. DNA of the CDR3: TGTGCCAGCAGTTACAGGGACGGCGGGGAGCTGTTTTTT. Its protein product is CASSYRDGGELFF.

V usage is TRBV12-3 or TRBV12-4 and J usage is TRBJ1-2; no definite D call. Trimming cost V 3 bases and J 8 bases, with 13 bases left between them. The CDR3 loop spans 13 amino acids. The CDR3, as DNA: TGTGCCAGCAGTTTCGGGGTCGCGGGAGGCTACACCTTC. It yields the protein CASSFGVAGGYTF.

This chain joins TRBV6-5 and TRBJ1-1; 8 nucleotides agree with TRBD1. Germline lookup yields CDR1 MNHEY and CDR2 SVGAGI. The CDR3 runs 16 residues. Trimming removed 2 bases from V and 2 bases from J; junction bases left unmatched: 7. In DNA, the CDR3 is TGTGCCAGCAGTTACGCAGGGGGCTTATTCAACACTGAAGCTTTCTTT. Protein sequence: CASSYAGGLFNTEAFF.

This clone was counted a single time. The genes are TRBV27 and TRBJ1-5, with D perhaps TRBD1 (5 bases). The V gene lost 4 bases and the J gene lost 2 bases, with 12 bases spanning the gap. Per the germline V gene, CDR1 is MNHEY and CDR2 is SMNVEV (reference sequence). This CDR3 has 15 amino acids. The CDR3 bases are TGTGCCAGCAGTTACCAGGGCAAGGGCAATCAGCCCCAGCATTTT. It codes for CASSYQGKGNQPQHF.

The gene calls are TRBV6-4 and TRBJ1-1, with D uncertain. The V end lost 10 bases, the J end lost 3 bases, and 15 bases lay between the germline ends. Looked up from germline, CDR1 is MRHNA and CDR2 is SNTAGT. The CDR3 consists of 13 residues. CDR3 coding DNA: TGTGCCACTCAAGTGGCGGTGGACACTGAAGCTTTCTTT. It is translated as CATQVAVDTEAFF.

This chain joins TRBV27 and TRBJ1-1, with TRBD1 as a possible D gene (6 bases). This CDR3 spans 15 amino acids. V lost 6 bases to trimming and J lost 5 bases, with 19 bases between them. Per the germline V gene, CDR1 is MNHEY and CDR2 is SMNVEV (reference sequence). The CDR3: CASSLARGIGTEAFF. DNA for the CDR3: TGTGCCAGCAGCCTGGCTAGGGGGATCGGGACTGAAGCTTTCTTT.

This clone was found once. V usage is TRBV24-1 and J usage is TRBJ2-1, with D perhaps TRBD2 (6 bases). The CDR3 has 11 amino acids. Trimming removed 5 bases at V and 15 bases at J, with 13 bases between. Germline assignment: CDR1 KGHDR and CDR2 SFDVKD. The CDR3 sequence is CATSAPGRWFF. CDR3 nucleotide sequence: TGTGCCACCAGTGCGCCCGGGAGATGGTTCTTC.

The CDR3 reads CASSIGGTGGEQYF. The CDR3 nucleotides are TGTGCCAGTAGTATAGGCGGGACAGGGGGCGAGCAGTACTTC. The genes are TRBV19 and TRBJ2-7, with 11 bases aligning to TRBD1. The CDR3 contains 14 residues. The V and J ends lost 1 base and 6 bases, in that order; junction bases with no gene match: 2. Germline lookup yields CDR1 LNHDA and CDR2 SQIVND (reference sequence).

This chain joins TRBV6-5 and TRBJ1-6; D ambiguous. Germline V gives CDR1 MNHEY, CDR2 SVGAGI. CDR3 length: 14 amino acids. The ends were cut back, 6 bases at V and 4 bases at J, with 10 bases in the middle. The CDR3 region is CASSGGQYNSPLHF. The CDR3 region has the DNA TGTGCCAGCAGCGGCGGGCAGTATAATTCACCCCTCCACTTT.

This clone was seen only once. The chain carries TRBV10-3 and TRBJ2-6, with 7 bases aligning to TRBD1. Germline V gives CDR1 ENHRY, CDR2 SYGVKD. The ends lost 9 bases at V and 1 base at J; junction bases unmatched: 6. The CDR3 has 15 amino acids. The CDR3 protein is CAMRGRGSGANVLTF. The CDR3 nucleotides are TGTGCCATGAGGGGCAGGGGGTCTGGGGCCAACGTCCTGACTTTC.